Presented here are 16 T cell receptor beta chains from one specimen sequenced in a study of T-cell reconstitution after alpha-beta-depleted transplantation in children. For TCRbeta, the library was prepared with unique molecular identifiers. MiXCR was run by TCRdb on the PCR reads, yielding one entry per CDR3 protein. The sample lists 500,000 to 750,000 distinct CDR3 sequences, 13% occurring once. The sample was PBMCs, mostly from graft donor cells, taken 360 days after TCRalphabeta/CD19-depleted stem cell transplant. Receptor source: a male patient aged 10 to 17 who had a stem cell transplant for acute myeloid leukemia, so the T cells may come from the graft donor.

Many counts were recorded for this clonotype. The J gene is TRBJ2-1, the V gene TRBV25-1; TRBD2 matches at 7 bases. Trimming removed 3 bases from V and 4 bases from J; junction bases left unmatched: 9. CDR3 size: 16 residues. Looked up from germline, CDR1 is MGHDK and CDR2 is SYGVNS. This CDR3 is CASSDPGSGQYNEQFF. In DNA form, the CDR3 reads TGTGCCAGCAGTGATCCAGGTAGCGGGCAATACAATGAGCAGTTCTTC.

V and J are TRBV5-6 and TRBJ2-2; D is possibly TRBD2 (6 bases). CDR3 length: 20 residues. Germline CDR1 SGHDT, CDR2 YYEEEE. Between the trimmed V and J ends, which lost 5 bases and 0 bases, there was a span of 26 bases. CDR3 loop: CASRSARELAGFANTGELFF. The DNA for the CDR3 is TGTGCCAGCAGATCAGCCCGGGAATTGGCGGGATTCGCGAACACCGGGGAGCTGTTTTTT.

This clonotype was seen repeatedly, ten times or more. The CDR3 loop reads CASSSIWGGETSGELFF. The CDR3 nucleotides are TGTGCCAGCAGCTCAATCTGGGGGGGCGAGACCTCCGGGGAGCTGTTTTTT. V usage is TRBV7-9 and J usage is TRBJ2-2; possible D gene TRBD2, 7 bases. Trimming removed 4 bases at V and 6 bases at J, with 21 bases between. The CDR3 loop spans 17 amino acids. Germline assignment: CDR1 SEHNR and CDR2 FQNEAQ (reference sequence).

This clonotype appeared many times. The chain uses TRBV28 and TRBJ2-7; the D gene is possibly TRBD1 (6 bases). The V gene's germline CDR1 is MDHEN and CDR2 SYDVKM. The CDR3 totals 14 residues. Trimming took 3 bases from V and 3 from J, leaving 12 bases between them. CDR3 residues: CASSFDRKVYEQYF. Here the CDR3 DNA reads TGTGCCAGCAGTTTCGACAGGAAAGTCTACGAGCAGTACTTC.

A few counts support this clonotype. The chain joins TRBV20-1 to TRBJ2-7; no definite D call. The germline CDR1 and CDR2 sequences are DFQATT and SNEGSKA (reference sequence). The ends were cut back, 1 base at V and 2 bases at J, with 9 bases in the middle. The CDR3 is made up of 13 amino acids. CDR3 in DNA: TGCAGTGCTAGAGGGGATACCCCCTACGAGCAGTACTTC. It is translated as CSARGDTPYEQYF.

In this sample, this clonotype turned up a few times. The J gene is TRBJ1-5, the V gene TRBV2, with D possibly being TRBD1 (5 bases). Per germline, CDR1 SNHLY and CDR2 FYNNEI. The germline V and J ends were trimmed by 2 bases and 6 bases, with 8 bases remaining between them. The length of the CDR3 is 13 residues. The CDR3 DNA reads as TGTGCCAGCAGTGAAATAGGGGTTCAGCCCCAGCATTTT. Protein sequence: CASSEIGVQPQHF.

Only a few counts were recorded for this clonotype. The chain combines TRBV28 with TRBJ2-7; no firm D call. The CDR3 is 17 amino acids. The germline gives CDR1 MDHEN, CDR2 SYDVKM. The germline V and J ends were trimmed by 2 bases and 1 base, with 18 bases remaining between them. CDR3 amino acids: CASSLIQHVRLSYEQYF. CDR3 nucleotide sequence: TGTGCCAGCAGTTTAATCCAGCATGTACGGTTATCCTACGAGCAGTACTTC.

The chain combines TRBV7-6 with TRBJ2-5, with TRBD1 matching over 9 bases. The junction had 12 bases not matched to a gene; V was cut back by 5 bases and J by 5 bases. CDR1 is SGHVS, CDR2 FNYEAQ, per germline. The CDR3 is 16 amino acids. The DNA of the CDR3 is TGTGCCAGCAGCCTGGGGGACAGGGAGGCATATGAGACCCAGTACTTC. It specifies CASSLGDREAYETQYF.

This clonotype has just a few counts. The gene calls are TRBV29-1 and TRBJ2-7; tentative D call: TRBD2 (6 bases). Germline V gene data show CDR1 as SQVTM and CDR2 as ANQGSEA. The CDR3 loop spans 14 amino acids. Trimming pared 4 bases from V and 2 bases from J, leaving 15 bases between. CDR3 protein: CSVAGGIRTYEQYF. The CDR3 nucleotides are TGCAGCGTTGCGGGCGGGATCAGGACCTACGAGCAGTACTTC.

The sample holds a few counts of this clonotype. The V gene is TRBV20-1, the J gene TRBJ2-7, with 11 bases aligning to TRBD1. Germline-derived CDR1 and CDR2 are DFQATT and SNEGSKA (reference sequence). The V segment lost 6 bases and the J segment 4 bases; nucleotides outside the gene matches: 5. The CDR3 consists of 13 residues. The chain's CDR3 is CSATGQGGYEQYF. The CDR3 DNA reads TGCAGTGCCACGGGACAGGGGGGGTACGAGCAGTACTTC.

This clonotype was detected many times. The gene calls are TRBV5-6 and TRBJ1-1; the match to TRBD1 covers 7 bases. The J segment lost 1 base and the V segment lost 5 bases, leaving 11 bases of the junction unmatched. The CDR3 totals 16 residues. Per the germline V gene, CDR1 is SGHDT and CDR2 is YYEEEE. CDR3 sequence: CASSLTPRQGNTEAFF. In nucleotides, the CDR3 is TGTGCCAGCAGTCTGACCCCACGACAGGGGAACACTGAAGCTTTCTTT.

The J gene is TRBJ2-1, the V gene TRBV28; 11 bases align to TRBD2. The junction had 6 bases not matched to a gene; V was cut back by 6 bases and J by 5 bases. The CDR3 is 15 amino acids. Germline V gene lookup returns CDR1 MDHEN and CDR2 SYDVKM. The CDR3, as DNA: TGTGCCAGCAGCCTCCCGGGACTAGCGGACAATGAGCAGTTCTTC. It specifies CASSLPGLADNEQFF.

In its sample, this clonotype was seen a few times. The chain employs TRBV28 and TRBJ2-7; 9 positions agree with TRBD1. Germline V gives CDR1 MDHEN, CDR2 SYDVKM. Trimming removed 5 bases from V and 0 bases from J; junction bases left unmatched: 8. The CDR3 loop spans 16 amino acids. The CDR3 here is CASSQTGTGSSYEQYF. The CDR3 nucleotides read TGTGCCAGCAGTCAGACCGGGACAGGGAGCTCCTACGAGCAGTACTTC.

This clonotype was seen many times. The V call is TRBV5-1, the J call TRBJ2-2; a possible D gene is TRBD1 (5 bases). CDR1 and CDR2 from the germline V gene are SGHRS and YFSETQ. The CDR3 is 14 amino acids. V gave up 0 bases and J gave up 3 bases, with 6 bases separating them. The CDR3 DNA is TGCGCCAGCAGCTTGGGGGGCGACACCGGGGAGCTGTTTTTT. Amino acid sequence: CASSLGGDTGELFF.

J is TRBJ2-1 and V is TRBV27; 9 nucleotides line up with TRBD2. The ends lost 2 bases at V and 3 bases at J; junction bases unmatched: 2. The CDR3 is made up of 15 amino acids. Germline V gives CDR1 MNHEY, CDR2 SMNVEV (reference sequence). DNA for the CDR3: TGTGCCAGCAGTTTACCACTAGCGGGCTACAATGAGCAGTTCTTC. It yields the protein CASSLPLAGYNEQFF.

This clonotype was counted many times. In DNA form, the CDR3 reads TGTGCCAGCAGCCCCTTTAAGGGGTCCTCCTACAATGAGCAGTTCTTC. It yields the protein CASSPFKGSSYNEQFF. The chain recombines TRBV11-2 with TRBJ2-1; D perhaps matches TRBD1 (5 bases). The CDR3 consists of 16 residues. The germline V and J ends were trimmed by 5 bases and 0 bases, with 14 bases remaining between them. Looked up from germline, CDR1 is SGHAT and CDR2 is FQNNGV.